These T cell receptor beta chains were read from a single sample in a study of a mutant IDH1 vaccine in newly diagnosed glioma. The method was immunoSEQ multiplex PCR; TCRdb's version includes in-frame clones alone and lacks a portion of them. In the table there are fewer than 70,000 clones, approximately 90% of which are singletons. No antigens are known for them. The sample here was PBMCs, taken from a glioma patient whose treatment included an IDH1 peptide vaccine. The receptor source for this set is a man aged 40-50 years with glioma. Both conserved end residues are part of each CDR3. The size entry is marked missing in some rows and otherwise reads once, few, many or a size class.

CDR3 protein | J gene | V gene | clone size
CASSRTGGETEAFF | TRBJ1-1 | TRBV7-3 | .
CASREQGTQPQHF | TRBJ1-5 | TRBV6-1 | .
CASSSARGQREKLFF | TRBJ1-4 | TRBV5-4 | .
CASSQDQSGGSSYNEQFF | TRBJ2-1 | TRBV4-2 | .
CASSDRPSGSYNEQFF | TRBJ2-1 | TRBV2 | .
CASSLVGRGRANTEAFF | TRBJ1-1 | TRBV7-2 | .
CASSYSGEGTEAFF | TRBJ1-1 | TRBV6-6 | .
CASSPGQGVGEKLFF | TRBJ1-4 | TRBV18 | .
CASSLARASGRSTDTQYF | TRBJ2-3 | TRBV11-1 | .
CASSLVLRGGLAGISNEQFF | TRBJ2-1 | TRBV5-1 | .
CASSLEGREGRNTF | TRBJ1-2 | TRBV5-6 | .
CASSLAAGETQYF | TRBJ2-5 | TRBV7-9 | .
CAIRSGNSPLHF | TRBJ1-6 | TRBV10-3 | .
CASSDVFGQRNTIYF | TRBJ1-3 | TRBV6-1 | once
CASSFDSGRNYEQYF | TRBJ2-7 | TRBV28 | .
CASSFLSVSYEQYF | . | TRBV5-6 | .
CASSSPSGRASRGEQYF | TRBJ2-7 | TRBV27 | .